The sequence of this TCR beta chain was determined in a study of shared clonotypes between healthy human individuals. Findings of the study overall: Naive subsets generally exceeded memory subsets in estimated richness.

Details on this clone: What it binds is unknown.

Repertoires were generated with immunoSEQ multiplex PCR, while TCRdb's copy carries only in-frame clones and drops some. The table shows about 2.5 million clones, with about 90% occurring only once. Between the trimmed V and J ends, which lost 6 bases and 7 bases, there was a span of 18 bases. The CDR3 length is 14 residues. Germline loops: CDR1 MDHEN, CDR2 SYDVKM. This chain links TRBV28 with TRBJ1-2; D is perhaps TRBD1 (5 bases). The sequencing input was naive CD4+ T cells from PBMCs. Indicated subset: CD45RA+ positively selected. The clonotype comes from a man between 18 and 29 years old in good health. Some clones in this sample may be carry-over from other donors' samples. The CDR3 loop is CASSPIGGLSGYTF. CDR3 in DNA: TGTGCCAGCAGCCCCATTGGGGGGTTGAGTGGCTACACCTTC.